This T cell receptor (beta chain) comes out of a study of blood T cell repertoires in COVID-19. Study details: The United States, Italy and Spain supplied acute and convalescent COVID-19 samples. Sources were T cells, B-cell-depleted T cells, or PBMCs; the material itself was cDNA or gDNA.

Original data processing: Amplifying reference gene primers gave estimates of nucleated cell counts. The repertoire was sequenced with immunoSEQ multiplex PCR; TCRdb's copy has only in-frame clones and lacks some. V and J calls and clone size are given by that table; D and trimming were obtained from the DNA. The table includes 200,000 to 250,000 clones, around 84% detected once. Trimming cost V 2 bases and J 5 bases, with 22 bases left between them. This CDR3 has 17 amino acids. CDR1 is SGHDT and CDR2 is YYEEEE in the germline V gene. Sequenced: peripheral blood. The receptor comes from a woman aged 18 to 35 with acute or convalescent COVID-19. The chain has TRBV5-6 and TRBJ1-1; maybe TRBD1 (5 bases). CDR3 protein: CASSFSTAGLRGTEAFF. DNA for the CDR3: TGTGCCAGCAGCTTTAGTACCGCAGGGCTTCGGGGGACTGAAGCTTTCTTT.